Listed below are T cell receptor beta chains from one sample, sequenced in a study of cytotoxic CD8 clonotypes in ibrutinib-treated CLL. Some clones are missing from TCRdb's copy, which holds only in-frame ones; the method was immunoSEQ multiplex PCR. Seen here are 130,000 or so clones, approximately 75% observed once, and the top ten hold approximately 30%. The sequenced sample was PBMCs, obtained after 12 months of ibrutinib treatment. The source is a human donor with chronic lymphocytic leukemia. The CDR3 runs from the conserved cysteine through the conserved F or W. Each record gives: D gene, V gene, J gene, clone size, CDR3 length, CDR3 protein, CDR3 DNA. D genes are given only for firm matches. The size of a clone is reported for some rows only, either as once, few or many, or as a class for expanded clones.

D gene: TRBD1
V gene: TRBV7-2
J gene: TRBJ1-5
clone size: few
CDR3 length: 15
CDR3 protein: CASSSTGGGNQPQHF
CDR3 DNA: TGTGCCAGCAGCTCCACAGGGGGGGGCAATCAGCCCCAGCATTTT

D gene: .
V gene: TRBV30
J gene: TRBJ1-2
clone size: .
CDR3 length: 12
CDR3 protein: CAWSPGLYGYTF
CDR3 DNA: TGTGCCTGGAGTCCCGGACTCTATGGCTACACCTTC

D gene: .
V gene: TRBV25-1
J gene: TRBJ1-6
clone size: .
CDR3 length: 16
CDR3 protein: CASTDTPDRYNSPLHF
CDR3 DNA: TGTGCCAGCACCGACACCCCGGACAGATATAATTCACCCCTCCACTTT

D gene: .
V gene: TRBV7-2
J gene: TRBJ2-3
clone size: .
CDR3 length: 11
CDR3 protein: CASSLLDTQYF
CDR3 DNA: TGTGCCAGCAGCTTACTAGATACGCAGTATTTT

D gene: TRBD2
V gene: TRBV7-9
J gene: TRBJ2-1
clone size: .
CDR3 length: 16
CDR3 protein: CASQIVGRGRAHEQFF
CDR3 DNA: TGTGCCAGTCAAATCGTAGGGCGCGGGAGGGCACATGAGCAGTTCTTC

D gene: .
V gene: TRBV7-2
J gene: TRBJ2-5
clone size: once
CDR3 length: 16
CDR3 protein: CASSLRIPQGRETQYF
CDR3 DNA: TGTGCCAGCAGCTTAAGGATCCCACAGGGACGAGAGACCCAGTACTTC

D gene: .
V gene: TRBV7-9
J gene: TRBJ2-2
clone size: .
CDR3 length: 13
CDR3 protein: CASRPKTSGELFF
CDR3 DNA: TGTGCCAGCAGGCCAAAAACGTCCGGGGAGCTGTTTTTT

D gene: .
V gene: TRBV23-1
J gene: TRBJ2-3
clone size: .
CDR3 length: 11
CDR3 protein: CASSRRDTQYF
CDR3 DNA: TGCGCCAGCAGTCGGAGGGATACGCAGTATTTT

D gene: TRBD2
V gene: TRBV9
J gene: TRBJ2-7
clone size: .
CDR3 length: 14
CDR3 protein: CASSVTSVAYEQYF
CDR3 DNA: TGTGCCAGCAGCGTGACTAGCGTCGCCTACGAGCAGTACTTC

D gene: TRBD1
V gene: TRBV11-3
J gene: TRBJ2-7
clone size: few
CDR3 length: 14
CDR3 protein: CASSSTGNSYEQYF
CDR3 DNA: TGTGCCAGCAGCTCGACAGGGAACTCCTACGAGCAGTACTTC

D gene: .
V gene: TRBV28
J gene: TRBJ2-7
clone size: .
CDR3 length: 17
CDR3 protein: CASKGSGSAGAPGEQYF
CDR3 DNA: TGTGCCAGCAAGGGTTCTGGGTCCGCGGGGGCCCCGGGGGAGCAGTACTTC

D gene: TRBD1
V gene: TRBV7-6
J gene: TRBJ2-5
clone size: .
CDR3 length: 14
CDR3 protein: CASSQGQGAETQYF
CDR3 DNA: TGTGCCAGCAGTCAGGGACAGGGGGCAGAGACCCAGTACTTC

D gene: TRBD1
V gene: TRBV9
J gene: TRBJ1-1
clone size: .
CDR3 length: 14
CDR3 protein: CASSPTGANTEAFF
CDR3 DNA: TGTGCCAGCAGCCCCACAGGGGCGAACACTGAAGCTTTCTTT

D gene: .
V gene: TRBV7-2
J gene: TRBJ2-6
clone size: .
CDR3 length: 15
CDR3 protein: CASSFYSSGANVLTF
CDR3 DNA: TGTGCCAGCAGCTTCTATAGCTCTGGGGCCAACGTCCTGACTTTC